This paragraph covers one T cell receptor (beta chain) sequence. Its specificity is unknown. This sample is drawn from a study of cytomegalovirus exposure and HLA in healthy donors. This CDR3 contains 16 residues. Germline values: CDR1 MGHDK, CDR2 SYGVNS. V was pared by 1 base and J by 0 bases, with 5 bases of the junction left unmatched. Overall study findings and caveats: The study listed 164 cytomegalovirus-associated TCR beta chains. As a later analysis revealed, the rate of TCR association differed by HLA locus, with DRB1 most and HLA-C fewest. For most TCR beta V segments, an earlier analysis put the productive rate at about 90% or about 30% of the time. Available immune exposure information covered CMV serostatus only.

The PCR made use of 60 Vbeta and 13 Jbeta primers. Clones were sequenced by immunoSEQ multiplex PCR, and TCRdb holds only the in-frame ones, with some missing. The table includes 150,000 to 200,000 clones, over 60% detected once. Sequenced: PBMCs. The chain recombines TRBV25-1 with TRBJ1-1, with 7 nucleotides matching TRBD1. The sequence came from a woman between 45 and 65 years old in good health and CMV-seronegative. The CDR3 coding sequence is TGTGCCAGCAGTGAATTCGGCAGGGGGGTGAACACTGAAGCTTTCTTT. Translation gives CASSEFGRGVNTEAFF.